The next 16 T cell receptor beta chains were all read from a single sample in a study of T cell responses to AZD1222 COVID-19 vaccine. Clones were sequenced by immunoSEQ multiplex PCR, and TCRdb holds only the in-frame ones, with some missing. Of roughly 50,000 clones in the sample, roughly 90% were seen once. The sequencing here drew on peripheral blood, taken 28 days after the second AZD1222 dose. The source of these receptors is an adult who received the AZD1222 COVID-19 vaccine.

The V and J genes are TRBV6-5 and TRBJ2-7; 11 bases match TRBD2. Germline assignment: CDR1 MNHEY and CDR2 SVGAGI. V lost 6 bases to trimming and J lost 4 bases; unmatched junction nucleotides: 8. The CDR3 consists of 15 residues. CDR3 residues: CASSQTSGSRYEQYF. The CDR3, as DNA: TGTGCCAGCAGCCAAACTAGCGGGAGTAGATACGAGCAGTACTTC.

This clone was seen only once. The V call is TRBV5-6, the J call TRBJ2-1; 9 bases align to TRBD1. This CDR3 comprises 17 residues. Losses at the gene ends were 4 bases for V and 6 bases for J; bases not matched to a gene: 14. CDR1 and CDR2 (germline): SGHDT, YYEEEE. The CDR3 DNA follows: TGTGCCAGCAGCCCCGACTGGGGACAGGGTAAGGGCAATGAGCAGTTCTTC. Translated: CASSPDWGQGKGNEQFF.

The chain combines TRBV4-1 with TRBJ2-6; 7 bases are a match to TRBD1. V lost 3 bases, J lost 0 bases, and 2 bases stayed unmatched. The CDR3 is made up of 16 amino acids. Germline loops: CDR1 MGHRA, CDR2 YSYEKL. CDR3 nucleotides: TGCGCCAGCAGCCAGACAGGGTTCTCTGGGGCCAACGTCCTGACTTTC. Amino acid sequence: CASSQTGFSGANVLTF.

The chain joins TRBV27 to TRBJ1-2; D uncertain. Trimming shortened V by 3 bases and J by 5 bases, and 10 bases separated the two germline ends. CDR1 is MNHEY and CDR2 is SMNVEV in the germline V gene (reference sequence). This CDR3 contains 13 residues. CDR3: CASSLARQYGYTF. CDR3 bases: TGTGCCAGCAGTTTGGCCCGGCAGTATGGCTACACCTTC.

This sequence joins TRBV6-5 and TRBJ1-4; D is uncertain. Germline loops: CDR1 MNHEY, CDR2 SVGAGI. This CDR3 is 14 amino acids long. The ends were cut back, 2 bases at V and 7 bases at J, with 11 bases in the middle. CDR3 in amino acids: CASSYGVSSEKLFF. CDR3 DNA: TGTGCCAGCAGTTACGGCGTGTCAAGTGAAAAACTGTTTTTT.

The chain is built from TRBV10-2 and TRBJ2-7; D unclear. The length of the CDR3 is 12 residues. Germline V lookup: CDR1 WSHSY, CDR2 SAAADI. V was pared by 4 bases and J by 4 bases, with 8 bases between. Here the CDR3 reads CASSVNKYEQYF. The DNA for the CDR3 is TGCGCCAGCAGTGTGAACAAGTACGAGCAGTACTTC.

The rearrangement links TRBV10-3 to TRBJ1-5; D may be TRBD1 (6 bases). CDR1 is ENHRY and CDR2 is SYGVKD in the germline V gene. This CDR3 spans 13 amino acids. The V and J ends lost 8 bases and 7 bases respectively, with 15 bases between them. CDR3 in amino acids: CAIARGWEQPQHF. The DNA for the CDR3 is TGTGCCATCGCTAGGGGGTGGGAACAGCCCCAGCATTTT.

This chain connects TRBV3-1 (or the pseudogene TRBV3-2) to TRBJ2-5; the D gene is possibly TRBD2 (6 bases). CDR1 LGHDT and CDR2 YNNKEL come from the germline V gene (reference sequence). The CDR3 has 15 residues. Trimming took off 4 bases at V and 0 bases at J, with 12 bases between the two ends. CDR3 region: CASSRSWGDQETQYF. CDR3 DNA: TGTGCCAGCAGCCGGTCCTGGGGGGACCAAGAGACCCAGTACTTC.

CDR3 nucleotide sequence: TGTGCCAGCAGCCTCCGGGACAGGGGTTCAAGCGGGGGACTTTACAATGAGCAGTTCTTC. Amino acids: CASSLRDRGSSGGLYNEQFF. V and J are TRBV5-5 and TRBJ2-1; TRBD1 aligns across 10 bases. The CDR3 is 20 amino acids. V shed 4 bases, J shed 4 bases, and the junction held 20 bases outside the gene matches. Germline V gives CDR1 SGHKS, CDR2 YYEKEE (reference sequence).

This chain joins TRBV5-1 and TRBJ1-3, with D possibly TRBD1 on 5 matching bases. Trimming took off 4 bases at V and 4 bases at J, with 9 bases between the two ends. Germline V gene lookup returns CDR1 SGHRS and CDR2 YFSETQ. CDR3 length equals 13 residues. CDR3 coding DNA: TGCGCCAGCAGCCCTGACAGCGGAAACACCATATATTTT. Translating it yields CASSPDSGNTIYF. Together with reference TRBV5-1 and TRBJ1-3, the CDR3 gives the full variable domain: KAGVTQTPRYLIKTRGQQVTLSCSPISGHRSVSWYQQTPGQGLQFLFEYFSETQRNKGNFPGRFSGRQFSNSRSEMNVSTLELGDSALYLCASSPDSGNTIYFGEGSWLTVV.

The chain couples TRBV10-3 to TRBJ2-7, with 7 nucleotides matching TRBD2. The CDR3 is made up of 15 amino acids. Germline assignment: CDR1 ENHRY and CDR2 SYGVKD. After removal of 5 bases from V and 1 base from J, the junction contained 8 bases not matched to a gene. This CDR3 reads CAISPSGGVSYEQYF. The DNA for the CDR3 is TGTGCCATCAGTCCTAGCGGAGGAGTTTCCTACGAGCAGTACTTC.

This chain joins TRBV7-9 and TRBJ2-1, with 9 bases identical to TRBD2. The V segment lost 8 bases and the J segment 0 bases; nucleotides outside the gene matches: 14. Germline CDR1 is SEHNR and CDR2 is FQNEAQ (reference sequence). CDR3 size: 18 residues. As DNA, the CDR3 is TGTGCCAGCCGACCGGGACTAGCCAAATTGAGCTCCTACAATGAGCAGTTCTTC. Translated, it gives CASRPGLAKLSSYNEQFF.

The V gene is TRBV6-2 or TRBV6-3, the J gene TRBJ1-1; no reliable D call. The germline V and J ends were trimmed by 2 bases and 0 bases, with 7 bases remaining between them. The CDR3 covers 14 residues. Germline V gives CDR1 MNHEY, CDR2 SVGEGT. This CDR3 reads CASSYKLLNTEAFF. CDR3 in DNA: TGTGCCAGCAGTTACAAGCTGCTGAACACTGAAGCTTTCTTT.

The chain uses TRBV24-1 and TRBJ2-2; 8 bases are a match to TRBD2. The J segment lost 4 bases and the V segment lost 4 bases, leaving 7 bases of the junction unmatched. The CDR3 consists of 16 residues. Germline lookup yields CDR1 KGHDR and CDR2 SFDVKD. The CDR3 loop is CATSDSGTRGTGELFF. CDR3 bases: TGTGCCACCAGTGACTCCGGGACTAGGGGCACCGGGGAGCTGTTTTTT.

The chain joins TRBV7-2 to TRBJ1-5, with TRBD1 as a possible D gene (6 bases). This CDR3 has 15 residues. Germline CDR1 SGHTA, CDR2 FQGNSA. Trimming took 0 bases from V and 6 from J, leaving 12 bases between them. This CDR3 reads CASSLAGGPAQPQHF. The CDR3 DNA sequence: TGTGCCAGCAGCTTAGCGGGGGGGCCCGCTCAGCCCCAGCATTTT.

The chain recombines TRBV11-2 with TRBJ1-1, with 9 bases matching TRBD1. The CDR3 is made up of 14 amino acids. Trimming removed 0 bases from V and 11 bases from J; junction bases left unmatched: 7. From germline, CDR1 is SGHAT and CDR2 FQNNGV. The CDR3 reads CASSLDLDRGVAFF. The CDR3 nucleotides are TGTGCCAGCAGCTTAGATTTAGACAGGGGGGTCGCTTTCTTT.